This T cell receptor (beta chain) was observed in a study of cytomegalovirus exposure and HLA in healthy donors. Germline CDR1 and CDR2: SGHDT and YYEEEE. The V and J ends lost 4 bases and 2 bases, in that order; junction bases with no gene match: 6. The CDR3 sequence is 14 residues long. Amplification used 60 Vbeta primers and 13 Jbeta primers. The table came from immunoSEQ multiplex PCR; TCRdb's copy has only in-frame clones and leaves some out. The top ten hold about 0.98% of the sample, which has over 150,000 clones, around 86% seen once. The sequence derives from a girl aged 2-9 years in good health and CMV-seropositive. The sequencing sample was made of PBMCs. The V gene is TRBV5-6, the J gene TRBJ2-7; 7 bases are a match to TRBD2. As DNA, the CDR3 is TGTGCCAGCAGCCCTTCTAGCGGTCCCTACGAGCAGTACTTC. Amino acids: CASSPSSGPYEQYF.